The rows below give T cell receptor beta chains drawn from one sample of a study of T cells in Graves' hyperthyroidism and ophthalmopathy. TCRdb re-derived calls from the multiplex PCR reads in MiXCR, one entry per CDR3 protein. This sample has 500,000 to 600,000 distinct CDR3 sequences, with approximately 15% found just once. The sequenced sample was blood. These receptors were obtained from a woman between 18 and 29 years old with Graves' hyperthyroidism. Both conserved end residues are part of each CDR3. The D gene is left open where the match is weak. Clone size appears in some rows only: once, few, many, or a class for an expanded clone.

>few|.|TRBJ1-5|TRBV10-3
CAISGASNQPQHF
TGTGCCATCAGCGGGGCAAGCAATCAGCCCCAGCATTTT
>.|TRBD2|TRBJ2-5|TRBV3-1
CASSQEKRGGTQYF
TGTGCCAGCAGCCAAGAGAAGCGGGGTGGGACCCAGTACTTC
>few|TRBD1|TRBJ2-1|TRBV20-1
CSARDFANDRAIGDEQFF
TGCAGTGCTAGAGATTTTGCAAATGACAGGGCTATCGGGGATGAGCAGTTCTTC
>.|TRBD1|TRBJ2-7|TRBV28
CASSPPPGGGYEQYF
TGTGCCAGCAGCCCACCTCCAGGGGGCGGCTACGAGCAGTACTTC
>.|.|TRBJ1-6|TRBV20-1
CSVRKEAPLHF
TGCAGTGTCCGGAAGGAAGCACCCCTCCACTTT
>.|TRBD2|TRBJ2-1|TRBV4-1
CASSQEGTSGRYNEQFF
TGCGCCAGCAGCCAAGAGGGGACTAGCGGGAGATACAATGAGCAGTTCTTC
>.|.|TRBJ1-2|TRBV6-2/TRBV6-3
CASSLTVRFGYTF
TGTGCCAGCAGCCTGACAGTCCGCTTTGGCTACACCTTC
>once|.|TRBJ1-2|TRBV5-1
CASSPGSPNYGYTF
TGCGCCAGCAGCCCCGGGAGCCCTAACTATGGCTACACCTTC
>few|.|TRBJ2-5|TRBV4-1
CASSQRPGEETQYF
TGCGCCAGCAGCCAACGCCCTGGTGAGGAGACCCAGTACTTC
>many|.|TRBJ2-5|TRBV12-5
CASGLVRSQETQYF
TGTGCTAGTGGTTTGGTAAGGTCACAAGAGACCCAGTACTTC
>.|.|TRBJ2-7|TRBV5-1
CASGLEGGSFGYEQYF
TGCGCCAGCGGCCTGGAAGGGGGGAGTTTCGGCTACGAGCAGTACTTC
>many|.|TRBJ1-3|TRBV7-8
CASSPGPPKISGNTIYF
TGTGCCAGCAGCCCCGGGCCACCAAAGATCTCTGGAAACACCATATATTTT
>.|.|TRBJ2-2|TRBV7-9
CASPTPGELFF
TGTGCCAGCCCCACCCCCGGGGAGCTGTTTTTT
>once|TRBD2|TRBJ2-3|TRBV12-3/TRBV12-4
CASSFRASGGAFSTDTQYF
TGTGCCAGCAGTTTCCGGGCTAGCGGGGGGGCCTTTAGCACAGATACGCAGTATTTT
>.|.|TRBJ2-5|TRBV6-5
CASSYYDSQETQYF
TGTGCCAGCAGTTACTATGACTCCCAAGAGACCCAGTACTTC